The rows below give T cell receptor beta chains drawn from one sample of a study of shared clonotypes between healthy human individuals. TCRdb's table, derived via immunoSEQ multiplex PCR, lists solely in-frame clones and lacks some. The table lists about 680,000 clones, around 92% of them singletons, with approximately 24% in the top ten. Material: naive CD8+ T cells sorted from blood. These receptors all come from a man younger than 40 in good health. CDR3s include the opening cysteine and the closing phenylalanine or tryptophan. A D gene is named only where the DNA matches it firmly. For some rows the clone size is stated as once, few or many, or as a class when expanded; others skip it.

TRBV27	once	TRBJ2-7	.	TGTGCCAGCAGTTCAGCGAAGACGGGGGTCTACGAGCAGTACTTC	CASSSAKTGVYEQYF
TRBV4-3	.	TRBJ2-7	.	TGCGCCAGCAGCCAAGATTGGGGGACCTACGAGCAGTACTTC	CASSQDWGTYEQYF
TRBV6-1	.	TRBJ2-7	.	TGTGCCAGCAGGGACATCTCGCCCGAGCAGTACTTC	CASRDISPEQYF
TRBV6-4	.	TRBJ2-5	.	TGTGCCAGCAGTCCTCGGGTCCCCCAAGAGACCCAGTACTTC	CASSPRVPQETQYF
TRBV6-5	.	TRBJ2-2	.	TGTGCCAGCAGTTACGTGAACACCGGGGAGCTGTTTTTT	CASSYVNTGELFF
TRBV7-9	.	TRBJ1-1	TRBD1	TGTGCCAGCAGCCTCGGGACAGGGAGGGACACTGAAGCTTTCTTT	CASSLGTGRDTEAFF
TRBV2	.	TRBJ2-5	TRBD1	TGTGCCATCCCGACAGGGGCTGGGTACCAAGAGACCCAGTACTTC	CAIPTGAGYQETQYF
TRBV5-1	.	TRBJ2-3	TRBD2	TGCGCCAGCAGCCTCCGGGCACAGCGGGAGGGGGCGCAGTATTTT	CASSLRAQREGAQYF
TRBV7-9	.	TRBJ2-2	.	TGTGCCAGCAGCTCGCGGGGCTCGAACACCGGGGAGCTGTTTTTT	CASSSRGSNTGELFF
TRBV6-1	.	TRBJ1-5	.	TGTGCCAGCAGTGAAGCGGACGGGAATCAGCCCCAGCATTTT	CASSEADGNQPQHF
TRBV2	.	TRBJ2-1	.	TGTGCCAGCAGTGATTCCGGGGCCGGGAATGAGCAGTTCTTC	CASSDSGAGNEQFF
TRBV5-1	.	TRBJ1-1	TRBD1	TGCGCCAGCAGCTTGGCAGGGGGAAACACTGAAGCTTTCTTT	CASSLAGGNTEAFF
TRBV7-9	.	TRBJ2-1	.	TGTGCCAGCAGCTTAGCGGATTATGAGCAGTTCTTC	CASSLADYEQFF
TRBV7-9	.	TRBJ2-5	.	TGTGCCAGCAGCGCTAATCCGGGCTTCCAAGAGACCCAGTACTTC	CASSANPGFQETQYF
TRBV11-3	.	TRBJ2-7	TRBD2	TGTGCCAGCAGCTTCCGGGAGGGCGATAACGAGCAGTACTTC	CASSFREGDNEQYF
TRBV11-2	.	TRBJ2-1	TRBD2	TGTGCCAGCAGCTTAGGAAGGACTAGCGGGAGGAGCTCCTACAATGAGCAGTTCTTC	CASSLGRTSGRSSYNEQFF
TRBV21-1	few	TRBJ1-1	.	TGTGCCAGCAGCAAACGGAAGCCTGAAGCTTTCTTT	CASSKRKPEAFF
TRBV14	.	TRBJ1-3	.	TGTGCCAGCAGCTCCCAGCCGGGCTCTGGAAACACCATATATTTT	CASSSQPGSGNTIYF
TRBV28	.	TRBJ2-7	.	TGTGCCAGCACCGAGCGAGGGGTCCACGAGCAGTACTTC	CASTERGVHEQYF
TRBV6-1	.	TRBJ2-4	.	TGTGCCAGCATTTATGGCAGGGGGGCCCAAAACATTCAGTACTTC	CASIYGRGAQNIQYF
TRBV10-2	.	TRBJ2-1	.	TGCGCCAGCAGGGAGAGAACACACAATGAGCAGTTCTTC	CASRERTHNEQFF
TRBV7-9	.	TRBJ2-1	TRBD2	TGTGCCAGCAGCCTTAGCGGGAGTCATGAGCAGTTCTTC	CASSLSGSHEQFF
TRBV27	.	TRBJ2-7	.	TGTGCCAGCAGTTTAAAGTCAGAGATCTACGAGCAGTACTTC	CASSLKSEIYEQYF
TRBV30	.	TRBJ2-2	TRBD2	TGTGCCTGGAGTGCGGGACTAACCACCGGGGAGCTGTTTTTT	CAWSAGLTTGELFF
TRBV15	.	TRBJ2-1	TRBD2	TGTGCCACCAGCAGACAGGGACTAGCGTCTTCCAATGAGCAGTTCTTC	CATSRQGLASSNEQFF
TRBV4-1	.	TRBJ2-1	TRBD2	TGCGCCAGCAGCCAACTCGTTCTAGCGGGGAGGGGCCGCGGTGAGCAGTTCTTC	CASSQLVLAGRGRGEQFF
TRBV7-9	.	TRBJ2-1	TRBD2	TGTGCCAGCAGCTCCATAGGGCGGGAGGGCCTCTCATTTAATGAGCAGTTCTTC	CASSSIGREGLSFNEQFF
TRBV5-5	.	TRBJ2-1	TRBD1	TGTGCCAGCAGGGGGACAGACTACAATGAGCAGTTCTTC	CASRGTDYNEQFF
TRBV7-6	.	TRBJ2-1	.	TGTGCCAGCAGCTTAGAACAGGGTGTTGTTCTCAATGAGCAGTTCTTC	CASSLEQGVVLNEQFF
TRBV28	.	TRBJ2-1	TRBD1	TGTGCCAGCAGATGGGACAGCGCATACAATGAGCAGTTCTTC	CASRWDSAYNEQFF
TRBV28	.	TRBJ2-4	.	TGTGCCAGCAGTTTAAACCTCGGAACTGGGAACAGGAAACTAGCCAAAAACATTCAGTACTTC	CASSLNLGTGNRKLAKNIQYF
TRBV28	.	TRBJ1-1	.	TGTGCCAGCACGAGGGGGAACACTGAAGCTTTCTTT	CASTRGNTEAFF
TRBV28	.	TRBJ2-7	.	TGTGCCAGCAGCCTGACTCTGCAACCCTACGAGCAGTACTTC	CASSLTLQPYEQYF
TRBV7-2	.	TRBJ1-5	.	TGTGCCAGCAGCTTATATGGGGGGTATGATAGCAATCAGCCCCAGCATTTT	CASSLYGGYDSNQPQHF
TRBV7-9	.	TRBJ1-5	.	TGTGCCAGCAGCCCAGACAGTGCGATCCTTAGCAATCAGCCCCAGCATTTT	CASSPDSAILSNQPQHF
TRBV10-3	.	TRBJ2-1	TRBD2	TGTGCCATCAGGGGACTAGCGGATAACAATGAGCAGTTCTTC	CAIRGLADNNEQFF
TRBV10-3	.	TRBJ1-1	TRBD1	TGTGCCATCCGTGGACAGGGGGGAATGAACACTGAAGCTTTCTTT	CAIRGQGGMNTEAFF
TRBV7-9	once	TRBJ2-7	TRBD1	TGTGCCAGCAGCTCCCGAACAGGGGGCACGTACGAGCAGTACTTC	CASSSRTGGTYEQYF
TRBV7-9	.	TRBJ2-3	.	TGTGCCAGCAGCCTGTGGACTTTTTTGGGAGATACGCAGTATTTT	CASSLWTFLGDTQYF
TRBV7-2	.	TRBJ2-7	.	TGTGCCAGCAGCTGGGCCCTCGACACAACAGGGATCTCCTACGAGCAGTACTTC	CASSWALDTTGISYEQYF
TRBV5-4	.	TRBJ2-1	.	TGTGCCAGCAGCGACGAGGCGGTTGAGCAGTTCTTC	CASSDEAVEQFF
TRBV9	.	TRBJ2-7	.	TGTGCCAGCAGCGTAGGGGCCAGCTCCTACGAGCAGTACTTC	CASSVGASSYEQYF
TRBV7-9	.	TRBJ2-1	TRBD2	TGTGCCAGCAGCTTCTCAGCGGGAGGTTTGTATGATGAGCAGTTCTTC	CASSFSAGGLYDEQFF
TRBV2	.	TRBJ2-1	TRBD2	TGTGCCAGCAACATAGCGGGGGGGTTAAGTGAGCAGTTCTTC	CASNIAGGLSEQFF
TRBV7-9	.	TRBJ2-7	TRBD1	TGTGCCAGCAGCTTAGGTCCGACAGGGTTAAACGAGCAGTACTTC	CASSLGPTGLNEQYF
TRBV15	.	TRBJ2-5	.	TGTGCCACCAGCAGTGGGGAAACTACTCAAGAGACCCAGTACTTC	CATSSGETTQETQYF
TRBV6-1	.	TRBJ2-3	TRBD1	TGTGCCAGCAGTGGAACCGGGACAGGGGACCCGACAGATACGCAGTATTTT	CASSGTGTGDPTDTQYF
TRBV2	.	TRBJ1-2	.	TGTGCCAGCAGTGACGGTGGCGGGACTTACTATGGCTACACCTTC	CASSDGGGTYYGYTF
TRBV7-3	.	TRBJ2-1	TRBD2	TGTGCCAGCAGCATGAGCGGGGGTGTTTACAATGAGCAGTTCTTC	CASSMSGGVYNEQFF
TRBV28	.	TRBJ1-1	TRBD1	TGTGCCAGCAGGACGGACAGGACAAACACTGAAGCTTTCTTT	CASRTDRTNTEAFF
TRBV20-1	.	TRBJ2-7	.	TGCAGTGCTAGTGACCACCGTTTC	CSASDHRF
TRBV5-1	.	TRBJ2-3	TRBD2	TGCGCCAGCAGCCTACTAGCGGAAGGCACAGATACGCAGTATTTT	CASSLLAEGTDTQYF
TRBV5-6	.	TRBJ2-1	.	TGTGCCAGCAGCTTGGGGTCCAGTTTTGGCCGCGTCGATGAGCAGTTCTTC	CASSLGSSFGRVDEQFF
TRBV29-1	once	TRBJ2-7	.	TGCAGCGGACTACTCGGGGTAGAGCAGTACTTC	CSGLLGVEQYF
TRBV11-2	.	TRBJ2-3	TRBD2	TGTGCCAGCAGCTTAGTCCACGGCGGGAGGGGAACAGATACGCAGTATTTT	CASSLVHGGRGTDTQYF
TRBV7-6	.	TRBJ1-1	.	TGTGCCAGCAGCTATCAGGGCAGCACTGAAGCTTTCTTT	CASSYQGSTEAFF
TRBV6-1	.	TRBJ2-7	.	TGTGCCAGCAGCCTAAAAGGGGTTTCGTACGAGCAGTACTTC	CASSLKGVSYEQYF
TRBV29-1	.	TRBJ2-7	TRBD2	TGCAGCGGATTGGGACTAGCCTACGAGCAGTACTTC	CSGLGLAYEQYF
TRBV4-1	.	TRBJ2-1	TRBD2	TGCGCCAGCAGCCCCAGGACTAGCGGTGACAGCTCCTACAATGAGCAGTTCTTC	CASSPRTSGDSSYNEQFF
TRBV14	.	TRBJ2-1	TRBD2	TGTGCCAGCAGCCAGGTTGTCAGCGGGAGAGCCCTATACAATGAGCAGTTCTTC	CASSQVVSGRALYNEQFF